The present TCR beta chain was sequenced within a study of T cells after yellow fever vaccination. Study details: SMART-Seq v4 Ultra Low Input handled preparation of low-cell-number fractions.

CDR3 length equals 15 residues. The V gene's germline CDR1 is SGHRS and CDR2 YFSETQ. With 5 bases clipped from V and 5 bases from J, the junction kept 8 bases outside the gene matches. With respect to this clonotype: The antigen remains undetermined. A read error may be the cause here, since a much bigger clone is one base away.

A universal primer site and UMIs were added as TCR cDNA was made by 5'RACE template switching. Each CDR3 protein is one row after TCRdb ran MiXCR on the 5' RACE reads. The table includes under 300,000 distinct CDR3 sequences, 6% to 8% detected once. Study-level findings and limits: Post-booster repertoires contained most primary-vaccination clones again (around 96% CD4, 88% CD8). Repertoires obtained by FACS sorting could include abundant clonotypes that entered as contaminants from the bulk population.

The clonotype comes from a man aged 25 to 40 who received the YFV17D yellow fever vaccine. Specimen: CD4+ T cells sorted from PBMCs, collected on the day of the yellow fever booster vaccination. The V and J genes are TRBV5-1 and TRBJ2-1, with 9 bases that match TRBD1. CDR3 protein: CASRAGTGSHNEQFF. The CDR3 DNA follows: TGCGCCAGCAGAGCCGGGACAGGGTCCCACAATGAGCAGTTCTTC.